Listed here are 3 T cell receptor beta chains from one sample, sequenced in a study of blood T cell repertoires in COVID-19. Method: immunoSEQ multiplex PCR; TCRdb's copy keeps in-frame clones and lacks some. The sample records tens of thousands of clones, 85% to 90% being singletons. The sample taken for sequencing was peripheral blood. All receptors come from a human donor in a cohort sampled during active COVID-19.

The J gene is TRBJ2-1, the V gene TRBV11-2, with 8 nucleotides matching TRBD2. The germline gives CDR1 SGHAT, CDR2 FQNNGV. This CDR3 region has 16 residues. With 5 bases clipped from V and 4 bases from J, the junction kept 10 bases outside the gene matches. The CDR3 bases are TGTGCCAGCAGCCCCCAAATAGCGGGATGGTACAATGAGCAGTTCTTC. Protein product: CASSPQIAGWYNEQFF.

The rearrangement links TRBV7-8 to TRBJ2-7, with 10 bases matching TRBD1. With V trimmed by 2 bases and J by 5 bases, 12 bases remained unmatched. The CDR3 is 17 amino acids. Germline CDR1 reads SGHVS; CDR2 reads FQNEAQ. The CDR3 sequence: CASSLRPLGQGRNEQYF. In nucleotides, the CDR3 is TGTGCCAGCAGCTTAAGGCCCCTGGGACAGGGGAGGAACGAGCAGTACTTC. The complete variable domain, with remaining parts taken from reference TRBV7-8 and TRBJ2-7, reads GAGVSQSPRYKVAKRGQDVALRCDPISGHVSLFWYQQALGQGPEFLTYFQNEAQLDKSGLPSDRFFAERPEGSVSTLKIQRTQQEDSAVYLCASSLRPLGQGRNEQYFGPGTRLTVT.

The gene calls are TRBV5-6 and TRBJ1-6; D unresolved. This CDR3 contains 14 residues. V was shortened by 2 bases and J by 9 bases, with 12 bases between the two germline ends. Looked up from germline, CDR1 is SGHDT and CDR2 is YYEEEE. CDR3: CASSFRRIPSPLHF. CDR3 nucleotide sequence: TGTGCCAGCAGCTTTAGGAGGATCCCTTCACCCCTCCACTTT. Drawing the rest from reference TRBV5-6 and TRBJ1-6, the complete variable domain is DAGVTQSPTHLIKTRGQQVTLRCSPKSGHDTVSWYQQALGQGPQFIFQYYEEEERQRGNFPDRFSGHQFPNYSSELNVNALLLGDSALYLCASSFRRIPSPLHFGNGTRLTVT.